The subject of this entry is one T cell receptor (beta chain). The target of this receptor is not known. Base qualities are not recorded, but no much larger clone differs from it by a single base. The library was produced with PCR. At the Johns Hopkins FTIC core, DNA from the cultured CD4+ T cells underwent TCR sequencing with the Oncomine TCR Beta short-read assay. Genomic DNA was extracted from the cultured CD4+ T cells with the QIAamp micro DNA kit. Oncomine TCR Beta libraries made from cultured CD4+ T cells were pooled using unique dual indexes and sequenced on an Illumina iSeq 100. Per the original workflow: Non-productive sequences were removed, and CDR3s that did not start with C, did not end with F or W, or were shorter than 7 amino acids were discarded. The MANAFEST web application was used to identify antigen-specific clonotypes by comparing peptide-stimulated wells against reference wells and other culture wells. To be called positive, a clone needed an FDR below 0.05, an odds ratio above 5, and a productive frequency above 0.1% in at least two of three replicate wells. Cross-reactive clonotypes were defined as significantly expanded in both SARS-CoV-2 spike wells and at least one common cold coronavirus spike condition. CDR3 homology was assessed with Levenshtein distances (stringdist) and unrooted phylogenetic trees (ape) in R version 3.6.1. Using fastp trimming at Q25 and MiXCR clonotype assembly, TCRdb reanalyzed the public sequencing data and kept in-frame beta chains. Identical CDR3 protein sequences are pooled into one entry, listed with their most common genes and DNA. TCRdb, not the original authors, processed these V and J calls. The sample table contains approximately 15,000 distinct CDR3 sequences; only one count was recorded for roughly 50% of them. About a tenth of the sample comes from the top ten.

Per the publication, the treatment or condition label means: roughly ten-day PBMC culture with coronavirus spike peptide pools or control peptides (ViraFEST assay). The study used the ViraFEST assay, which expanded antigen-specific T cells with peptide pools and then identified expanded clonotypes by TCR sequencing. The positive SARS-CoV-2 PCR tests of the convalescent patients were dated from March to December 2020, before the Alpha, Beta and Delta variants emerged in the United States. Each well held 2.2 million or so PBMCs cultured with roughly 10 ug/ml peptide pools in IMDM containing roughly 5% human AB serum and 8 to 10 IU/ml IL-2. On days 3 and 7, half of the culture medium was replaced with fresh IL-2-containing medium. CD4+ T cells were isolated after about 10 days of culture through negative selection using the EasySep CD4+ T cell isolation kit. PBMCs were separated from whole blood using Ficoll-Paque Plus gradient centrifugation and then either used fresh or cryopreserved at -140C. Culture conditions were generally each tested in triplicate wells.

The record originates from a study of vaccination and CD4 T cells after COVID-19 (dated 2022 in TCRdb). Broadly, across the study: SARS-CoV-2 positivity had been established in the convalescent patients by nasal swab PCR, and mild disease was recorded in some 10 of these patients and severe disease in one. Participants received two doses of either the Pfizer-BioNTech BNT162b2 vaccine (n=8) or the Moderna mRNA-1273 vaccine (n=2). The convalescent cohort comprised six males and four females, including two Hispanic individuals, seven Caucasians, two Asians and one multiracial person. Post-COVID blood samples from convalescent patients were collected a median of approximately 100 days after diagnosis, with a range of 35 to 161 days. Control cultures received a CEFX viral epitope pool as the positive control, an HIV-1 Nef peptide pool as the negative control, or no peptide. Post-vaccine blood samples were taken a median of roughly 75 days after the second vaccine dose, with a range of about 12 to 250 days. Culture stimuli were overlapping spike peptide pools from SARS-CoV-2 and from the common cold coronaviruses HCoV-NL63, HCoV-OC43 and HCoV-229E. The spike-specific CD4+ TCR repertoire was compared before and after mRNA vaccination in approximately 9 COVID-19 convalescent patients and a few infection-naive healthy vaccine recipients. The full study reports these points: Among the post-vaccine SARS-CoV-2-reactive clones in convalescent patients, a median approximately 90% showed up only after vaccination, which suggests vaccine-specific priming. The study included relatively few convalescent patients and did not analyze early timepoints after natural infection. Of the vaccine-specific clones in convalescent patients, 304 of 307, or nearly all, reacted only to SARS-CoV-2 spike and did not cross-react with common cold coronaviruses. The median number of SARS-CoV-2-reactive clonotypes rose from 21 after infection to roughly 38 after vaccination, but the change was not significant.

The CDR3 goes from the cysteine to the phenylalanine over 11 residues. Just CDR3 DNA is preserved here, 33 bases in frame from base 1. The germline V gene sets CDR1 to LGHNT and CDR2 to FRNRAP. This receptor was taken from a human donor who had recovered from COVID-19. Sequenced material: CD4+ T cells from blood, cultured in vitro. Rearrangement joined TRBV12-5 to TRBJ2-7; TRBD1 agrees with 7 junctional bases. The CDR3 loop reads CARGGRHEQYF. The nucleotide sequence reads TGTGCCCGAGGGGGCAGGCACGAGCAGTACTTC.